This TCR beta chain was documented in a study of cytomegalovirus exposure and HLA in healthy donors. Study summary: The platform used for the 100 to 150 validation repertoires matched that of the 666 first-cohort repertoires, a later analysis reported.

V lost 6 bases and J lost 11; bases outside the gene matches: 14. CDR1 and CDR2 (germline): SGHKS, YYEKEE (reference sequence). The length of the CDR3 is 15 residues. The repertoire was sequenced with immunoSEQ multiplex PCR; TCRdb's copy has only in-frame clones and lacks some. The sample gives 250,000 to 300,000 clones, around 90% of which show up once; under 0.4% is in the top ten. The sequenced sample consisted of PBMCs. This TCR was sampled from a woman aged 18-35 years in good health and CMV-seronegative. The chain uses TRBV5-5 and TRBJ1-6; 7 bases map to TRBD1. The CDR3 region has the DNA TGTGCCAGCACCCGTGAGACAGGGAGAAGCACACCCCTCCACTTT. It translates to CASTRETGRSTPLHF.